This T cell receptor (beta chain) was documented in a study of graft-versus-host responses after intestinal transplantation. Whole-study context: All recipients were given anti-thymocyte globulin induction, and tacrolimus and steroids were then administered for roughly 3 years. General study findings and limits: Peak circulating GvH clone levels were associated with early post-transplant HvG declines. Recipient marrow held GvH clones, some first seen in ileum or blood. Clonal ratios of graft-versus-host to host-versus-graft in allografts were high for patients exhibiting graft-donor T cell macrochimerism.

Sequencing used immunoSEQ multiplex PCR; TCRdb keeps in-frame clones, though not all of them. The sample has about 64,000 clones; 92% are singletons. About this clone itself: The antigen is unknown.

Sequences were derived from bone marrow, sampled 700 to 850 days after intestinal transplantation. This receptor was taken from a human patient who received an intestinal transplant, so some T cells may come from the graft donor.

DNA for the CDR3: TGCGCCAGCAGCCAAGAGACAGGGGTCTTGGGCTACACCTTC. It yields the protein CASSQETGVLGYTF. V is TRBV4-1 and J is TRBJ1-2; TRBD1 aligns across 8 bases. J was trimmed by 8 bases and V by 0 bases; bases with no gene match: 5. The CDR3 has 14 amino acids. Germline CDR1 MGHRA, CDR2 YSYEKL.